This T cell receptor beta chain originates from a study of shared T cell receptors in the human thymus. V lost 0 bases to trimming and J lost 1 base, with 15 bases between them. CDR1 and CDR2 from the germline V gene are MNHEY and SMNVEV (reference sequence). The CDR3 is made up of 17 amino acids. TCRdb keeps only in-frame clones here, not all; method: immunoSEQ multiplex PCR. The repertoire holds some 700,000 clones, with 85% to 90% as singletons. These same data were also listed under a study on human thymus T cells. That investigation notes: The people who donated were healthy Finnish babies having corrective surgery for congenital heart defects. The thymus was resected at corrective cardiac surgery. Thymic and blood repertoires showed apparently biased V and J gene usage. In unrelated individuals, thymic repertoires overlapped highly, according to related research.

The rearrangement joins TRBV27 to TRBJ2-5, with a tentative D call TRBD1 (5 bases). The specimen was thymocytes. The source is a boy under two years old with a congenital heart defect. The CDR3 spells CASSLSAPGQIQETQYF. As DNA, the CDR3 is TGTGCCAGCAGTTTATCGGCTCCAGGGCAGATCCAAGAGACCCAGTACTTC.